Each of the 19 T cell receptor beta chains below was sequenced from the same sample in a study of CD8 T cells in ankylosing spondylitis. TCRdb independently ran MiXCR on the 5' RACE reads; one entry per CDR3 protein. The profile shows hundreds of thousands of distinct CDR3 sequences, more than 20% of them singletons. The sequencing sample was made of blood, either unsorted or a sorted T cell fraction (not recorded which). The receptors stem from a male donor with ankylosing spondylitis or in good health (not recorded which).

CDR3 protein: CASSLMAGVSDTQYF. The CDR3, as DNA: TGTGCCAGCAGTTTAATGGCAGGGGTTTCAGATACGCAGTATTTT. This chain links TRBV28 with TRBJ2-3; tentative D call: TRBD1 (6 bases). Germline loops: CDR1 MDHEN, CDR2 SYDVKM. Trimming removed 2 bases from V and 4 bases from J, with 13 bases in between. The CDR3 is made up of 15 amino acids.

In its sample, this clonotype was seen a few times. The CDR3 DNA reads TGTGCCAGCAGTTGGCAGGTGAACACTGAAGCTTTCTTT. Translated, it gives CASSWQVNTEAFF. This sequence joins TRBV12-3 or TRBV12-4 and TRBJ1-1; no clear D. The CDR3 loop spans 13 amino acids. Trimming stripped 4 bases from V and 0 bases from J, with 6 bases between.

This chain uses TRBV6-2 or TRBV6-3 with TRBJ1-1; perhaps TRBD1 as D (6 bases). This CDR3 is 14 amino acids long. Germline V CDR1 and CDR2: MNHEY, SVGEGT. V shed 11 bases and J shed 1 base, with 17 bases lying between them. This CDR3 is CAAARQEPNTEAFF. In nucleotides, the CDR3 is TGTGCCGCCGCCCGACAGGAGCCGAACACTGAAGCTTTCTTT.

This clonotype has ten or more counts. The chain combines TRBV12-3 or TRBV12-4 with TRBJ2-1, with D perhaps TRBD1 (6 bases). Trimming took 6 bases from V and 7 from J, leaving 10 bases between them. This CDR3 has 12 amino acids. CDR3 DNA sequence: TGTGCCAGCAGCCCCCAGGGGAATGAGCAGTTCTTC. It encodes CASSPQGNEQFF.

The chain carries TRBV6-2 or TRBV6-3 and TRBJ2-3; 11 nucleotides agree with TRBD2. Germline assignment: CDR1 MNHEY and CDR2 SVGEGT. J was trimmed by 6 bases and V by 2 bases; bases with no gene match: 13. CDR3 size: 18 residues. CDR3 amino acids: CASSYPGHSSGGTDTQYF. The CDR3 DNA follows: TGTGCCAGCAGTTACCCGGGACACTCTAGCGGGGGGACGGATACGCAGTATTTT.

The chain uses TRBV10-3 and TRBJ2-6; D remains ambiguous. The CDR3 has 13 amino acids. The germline V and J ends were trimmed by 6 bases and 4 bases, with 7 bases remaining between them. The germline gives CDR1 ENHRY, CDR2 SYGVKD. The CDR3 bases are TGTGCCATCAGGGGATCAGGGGCCAACGTCCTGACTTTC. Residues: CAIRGSGANVLTF.

This chain links TRBV7-9 with TRBJ2-7; maybe TRBD2 (6 bases). The CDR3 sequence is 15 residues long. Trimming cost V 1 base and J 1 base, with 11 bases left between them. Germline V lookup: CDR1 SEHNR, CDR2 FQNEAQ (reference sequence). Here the CDR3 reads CASSLGGDWSYEQYF. CDR3 bases: TGTGCCAGCAGCTTAGGAGGGGACTGGTCCTACGAGCAGTACTTC.

This chain joins TRBV12-3 or TRBV12-4 and TRBJ2-2, with 7 bases matching TRBD1. The CDR3 is 13 amino acids. V lost 10 bases and J lost 3; bases outside the gene matches: 5. DNA for the CDR3: TGTGCCACCGGGGACAGTTACACCGGGGAGCTGTTTTTT. Protein: CATGDSYTGELFF.

This clonotype was picked up a small number of times. The rearrangement links TRBV7-9 to TRBJ2-7; TRBD1 is a possible D gene (6 bases). Trimming took 3 bases from V and 7 from J, leaving 7 bases between them. The CDR3 has 11 residues. Germline CDR1 and CDR2: SEHNR and FQNEAQ (reference sequence). The CDR3 sequence: CASSFRGEQYF. CDR3 sequence (DNA): TGTGCCAGCAGCTTTAGGGGGGAGCAGTACTTC.

The V and J genes are TRBV27 and TRBJ2-2; weak D call: TRBD2 (7 bases). Between the trimmed V and J ends, which lost 2 bases and 4 bases, there was a span of 11 bases. In germline, CDR1 is MNHEY, CDR2 SMNVEV (reference sequence). The CDR3 runs 15 residues. CDR3 coding DNA: TGTGCCAGCAGTTTACGGGGGGCGGTCACCGGGGAGCTGTTTTTT. Protein sequence: CASSLRGAVTGELFF.

This clonotype was picked up a small number of times. The gene calls are TRBV4-1 and TRBJ2-1; D gene unclear. The CDR3 has 13 residues. V shed 0 bases and J shed 10 bases, with 10 bases lying between them. Germline CDR1 MGHRA, CDR2 YSYEKL. The CDR3 DNA follows: TGCGCCAGCAGCCAAGAATGGTCCGGAGAGCAGTTCTTC. Protein sequence: CASSQEWSGEQFF.

This clonotype was observed a handful of times. The chain links TRBV7-9 to TRBJ2-5; D is tentatively TRBD1 or TRBD2 (5 bases each). CDR1 and CDR2 from the germline V gene are SEHNR and FQNEAQ (reference sequence). Between the trimmed V and J ends, which lost 4 bases and 0 bases, there was a span of 12 bases. The CDR3 is 15 residues long. The CDR3: CASSSRDGHQETQYF. The CDR3 DNA sequence: TGTGCCAGCAGCTCCCGGGACGGCCACCAAGAGACCCAGTACTTC.

The chain joins TRBV12-3 or TRBV12-4 to TRBJ2-1; tentatively, D is TRBD1 or TRBD2 (5 bases each). Deletions cut 0 bases from V and 9 bases from J, with 18 bases between. The CDR3 has 16 amino acids. The CDR3 reads CASSLAWGKGLGEQFF. DNA for the CDR3: TGTGCCAGCAGTTTAGCGTGGGGGAAGGGGCTGGGTGAGCAGTTCTTC.

The V and J genes are TRBV28 and TRBJ2-6, with a weak D call TRBD1 (6 bases). The V gene's germline CDR1 is MDHEN and CDR2 SYDVKM. Trimming pared 6 bases from V and 1 base from J, leaving 19 bases between. The CDR3 sequence is 18 residues long. The CDR3 nucleotides read TGTGCCAGCAGCCAAGAGGACAGCGTCCGATCTGGGGCCAACGTCCTGACTTTC. This sequence encodes CASSQEDSVRSGANVLTF.

The chain carries TRBV12-3 or TRBV12-4 and TRBJ2-3; D may be TRBD2 (6 bases). This CDR3 contains 15 residues. Trimming took off 3 bases at V and 2 bases at J, with 12 bases between the two ends. CDR3 in amino acids: CASSFAGPFTDTQYF. The CDR3 DNA follows: TGTGCCAGCAGTTTCGCGGGACCGTTCACAGATACGCAGTATTTT.

This clonotype was counted only a few times. The chain combines TRBV7-9 with TRBJ2-1; TRBD1 aligns across 8 bases. The CDR3 contains 16 residues. The V gene end was trimmed by 1 base and the J gene end by 2 bases; junction bases not matched to a gene: 4. Germline lookup yields CDR1 SEHNR and CDR2 FQNEAQ (reference sequence). CDR3 in DNA: TGTGCCAGCAGCTTAGTGGACAGGGTGGCCTACAATGAGCAGTTCTTC. This translates into CASSLVDRVAYNEQFF. The variable domain in full, with the rest retrieved from reference TRBV7-9 and TRBJ2-1, is DTGVSQNPRHKITKRGQNVTFRCDPISEHNRLYWYRQTLGQGPEFLTYFQNEAQLEKSRLLSDRFSAERPKGSFSTLEIQRTEQGDSAMYLCASSLVDRVAYNEQFFGPGTRLTVL.

In its sample, this clonotype was seen a few times. This chain links TRBV29-1 with TRBJ2-1; no definite D call. Germline V CDR1 and CDR2: SQVTM, ANQGSEA. Between the trimmed V and J ends, which lost 6 bases and 6 bases, there was a span of 18 bases. The CDR3 totals 14 residues. The DNA for the CDR3 is TGCAGCGTCGGCCGTGATTTGTTGGGCAATGAGCAGTTCTTC. This encodes CSVGRDLLGNEQFF.

This clonotype appeared once. The V gene is TRBV12-3 or TRBV12-4, the J gene TRBJ2-7, with D unclear. Trimming cost V 3 bases and J 6 bases, with 18 bases left between them. There are 15 residues in the CDR3. DNA of the CDR3: TGTGCCAGCAGTTTCGCGCCGGGCCCCCCGGGCGAGCAGTACTTC. Translating it yields CASSFAPGPPGEQYF.

CDR3 DNA sequence: TGCGCCAGCAGCTTGGGCGGGTTTGAAGTAGATACGCAGTATTTT. This encodes CASSLGGFEVDTQYF. This sequence joins TRBV5-1 and TRBJ2-3; possible D gene TRBD2, 5 bases. This CDR3 contains 15 residues. V lost 0 bases and J 5 bases, leaving 13 bases between the germline ends. CDR1 is SGHRS and CDR2 is YFSETQ in the germline V gene.